This passage covers 8 T cell receptor beta chains from one sample sequenced in a study of cytomegalovirus exposure and HLA in healthy donors. 60 Vbeta and 13 Jbeta primers were used in PCR. Generated by immunoSEQ multiplex PCR, the TCRdb table keeps only in-frame clones and is missing some. The data contain tens of thousands of clones, more than 55% of them singletons. Sequencing was done on a sample of PBMCs. The receptors originated from a woman between 50 and 59 years old in good health and CMV-seropositive.

This clone came up a few times. The chain recombines TRBV27 with TRBJ1-5, with 8 bases matching TRBD1. In germline, CDR1 is MNHEY, CDR2 SMNVEV (reference sequence). CDR3 size: 16 residues. The trim removed 3 bases at V and 3 bases at J, leaving 7 bases unmatched. CDR3 sequence reads: CASSLIGQGYNQPQHF. In DNA, the CDR3 is TGTGCCAGCAGTTTGATAGGACAGGGATACAATCAGCCCCAGCATTTT.

This chain uses TRBV6-4 with TRBJ2-1, with 8 positions matching TRBD1. Germline V lookup: CDR1 MRHNA, CDR2 SNTAGT. J lost 9 bases, V lost 3 bases, and 4 bases had no gene match. The CDR3 covers 13 residues. CDR3 sequence reads: CASSEDRGGEQFF. Here the CDR3 DNA reads TGTGCCAGCAGTGAAGACAGGGGCGGTGAGCAGTTCTTC.

This CDR3 is CASSPFRAVNTEAFF. The CDR3 DNA reads TGTGCCAGCAGCCCCTTCAGGGCGGTTAACACTGAAGCTTTCTTT. The V call is TRBV11-2, the J call TRBJ1-1, with a weak D call TRBD1 (5 bases). The CDR3 runs to 15 residues. V gave up 5 bases and J gave up 2 bases, with 15 bases separating them. The germline V gene encodes CDR1 SGHAT and CDR2 FQNNGV.

The rearrangement uses TRBV4-1 and TRBJ2-5, with 7 bases matching TRBD2. Germline V lookup: CDR1 MGHRA, CDR2 YSYEKL. This CDR3 spans 19 amino acids. Trimming took 1 base from V and 5 from J; bases not matched to a gene: 19. The CDR3 DNA sequence: TGCGCCAGCAGCCAAGGTGTACAGCGGGGAGCGAGCGGACGGGAGACCCAGTACTTC. This gives the protein CASSQGVQRGASGRETQYF.

This chain links TRBV4-1 with TRBJ2-3; 7 bases agree with TRBD1. Per germline, CDR1 MGHRA and CDR2 YSYEKL. J was trimmed by 3 bases and V by 0 bases; bases with no gene match: 3. The CDR3 contains 15 residues. The CDR3 DNA reads TGCGCCAGCAGCCAAGAGCCAGGGGGAACAGATACGCAGTATTTT. As protein: CASSQEPGGTDTQYF.

This clone occurred a few times. The V gene is TRBV6-1, the J gene TRBJ2-7, with TRBD1 matching over 9 bases. From germline, CDR1 is MNHNS and CDR2 SASEGT. Losses at the gene ends were 2 bases for V and 1 base for J; bases not matched to a gene: 3. This CDR3 comprises 15 residues. CDR3 nucleotide sequence: TGTGCCAGCAGTGAATGGACAGGGGCGTCCTACGAGCAGTACTTC. This codes for CASSEWTGASYEQYF.

This clone appeared a few times. The chain employs TRBV7-9 and TRBJ1-1, with D perhaps TRBD1 (5 bases). Trimming removed 10 bases from V and 4 bases from J, with 16 bases in between. Germline V gene lookup returns CDR1 SEHNR and CDR2 FQNEAQ (reference sequence). The CDR3 has 13 amino acids. The CDR3 nucleotides are TGTGCCACGCGGGGCTCTCCCGGCACTGAAGCTTTCTTT. It yields the protein CATRGSPGTEAFF.

This clone is a singleton in its sample. The chain recombines TRBV15 with TRBJ1-1; D remains ambiguous. Germline V gene sequence: CDR1 LNHNV, CDR2 YYDKDF (reference sequence). V was clipped by 1 base and J by 4 bases, with 10 bases between them. The CDR3 sequence is 14 residues long. The CDR3 here is CATSRAGMSTEAFF. CDR3 DNA: TGTGCCACCAGCAGAGCCGGGATGAGCACTGAAGCTTTCTTT.